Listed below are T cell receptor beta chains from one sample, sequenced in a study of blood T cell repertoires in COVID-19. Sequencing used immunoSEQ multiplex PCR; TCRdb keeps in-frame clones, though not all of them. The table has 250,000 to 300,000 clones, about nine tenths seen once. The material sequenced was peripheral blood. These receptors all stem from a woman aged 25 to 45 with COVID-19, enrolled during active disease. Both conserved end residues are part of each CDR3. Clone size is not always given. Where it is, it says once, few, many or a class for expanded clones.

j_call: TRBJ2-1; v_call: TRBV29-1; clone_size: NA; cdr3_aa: CSVDLSSYNEQFF
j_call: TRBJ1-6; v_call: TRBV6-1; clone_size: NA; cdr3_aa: CASSDGTGESPLHF
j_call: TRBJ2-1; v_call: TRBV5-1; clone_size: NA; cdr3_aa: CASSLGQGGYNEQFF
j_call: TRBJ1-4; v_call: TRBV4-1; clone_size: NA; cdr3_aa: CASSQDASGTITEKLFF
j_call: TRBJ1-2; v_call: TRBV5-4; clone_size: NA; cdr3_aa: CASSVPGQGTNYGYTF
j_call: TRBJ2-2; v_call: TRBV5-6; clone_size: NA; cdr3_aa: CASSLLTSGRGTGELFF
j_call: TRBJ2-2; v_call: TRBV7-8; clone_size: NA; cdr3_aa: CASSFRTVNTGELFF
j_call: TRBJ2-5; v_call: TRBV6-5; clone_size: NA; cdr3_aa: CASTLRRGETQYF
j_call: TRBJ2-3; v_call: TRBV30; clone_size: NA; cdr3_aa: CAWSPGGFTDTQYF
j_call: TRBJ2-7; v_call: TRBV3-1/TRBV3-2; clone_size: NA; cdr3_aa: CASSPRGSYEQYF
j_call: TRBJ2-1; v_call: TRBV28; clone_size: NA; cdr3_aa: CASSLRDRGRTFF
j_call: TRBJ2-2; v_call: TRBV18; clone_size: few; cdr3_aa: CASSPGGRFTGELFF
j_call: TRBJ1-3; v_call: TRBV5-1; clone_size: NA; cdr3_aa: CASSEGSGNTIYF
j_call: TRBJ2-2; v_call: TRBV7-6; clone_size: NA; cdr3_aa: CASSLALPSATGELFF
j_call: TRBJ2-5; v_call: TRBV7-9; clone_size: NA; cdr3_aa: CASSLPLGAEETQYF
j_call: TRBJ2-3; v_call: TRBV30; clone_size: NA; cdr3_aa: CAWSVRQGTDTQYF
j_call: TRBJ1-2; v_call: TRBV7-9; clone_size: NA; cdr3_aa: CASNSGGVYGYTF
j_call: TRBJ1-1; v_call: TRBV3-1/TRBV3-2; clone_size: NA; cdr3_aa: CASSQGSQGATEAFF
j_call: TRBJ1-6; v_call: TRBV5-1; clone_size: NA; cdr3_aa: CASSLGTGRTNSPLHF
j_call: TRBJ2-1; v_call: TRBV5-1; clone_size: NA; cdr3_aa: CASSPGTGGRGSYNEQFF
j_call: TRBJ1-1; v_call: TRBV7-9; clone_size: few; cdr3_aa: CASIPPGRGRGTEAFF
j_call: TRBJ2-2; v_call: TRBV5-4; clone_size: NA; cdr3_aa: CASSATGGGNTGELFF
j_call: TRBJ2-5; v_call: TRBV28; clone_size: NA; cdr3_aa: CASRGAQETQYF
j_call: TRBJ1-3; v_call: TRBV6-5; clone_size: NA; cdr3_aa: CASSRTGAGNTIYF
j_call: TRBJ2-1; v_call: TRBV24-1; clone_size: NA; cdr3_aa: CATSDLRGLAGSNEQFF
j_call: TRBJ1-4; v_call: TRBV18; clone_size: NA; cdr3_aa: CASSPNRDEKLFF
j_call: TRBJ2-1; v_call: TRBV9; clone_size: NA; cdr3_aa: CASSVEGTSGQKNEQFF
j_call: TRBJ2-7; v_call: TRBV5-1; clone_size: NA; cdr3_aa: CASSSGQGAEAYEQYF
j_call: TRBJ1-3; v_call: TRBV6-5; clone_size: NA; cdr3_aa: CASRRDSSGNTIYF
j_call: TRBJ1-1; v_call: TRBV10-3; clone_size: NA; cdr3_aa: CAISGLGANTEAFF
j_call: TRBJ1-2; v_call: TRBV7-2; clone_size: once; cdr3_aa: CASSTATGDYGYTF
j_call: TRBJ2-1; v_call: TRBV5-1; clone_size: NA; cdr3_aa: CASSGTSGSFDEQFF
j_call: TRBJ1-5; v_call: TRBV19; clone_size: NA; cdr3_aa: CASSTSGLSNQPQHF
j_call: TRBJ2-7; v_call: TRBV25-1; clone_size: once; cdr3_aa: CASSELRQGTYEQYF
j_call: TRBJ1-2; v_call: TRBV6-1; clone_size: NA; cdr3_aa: CASSEALSGAGYTF